What follows are 2 T cell receptor beta chains derived from one specimen sequenced in a study of cytotoxic CD8 clonotypes in ibrutinib-treated CLL (dated by TCRdb to the early 2020s). In light of the paper, this sample's time point label describes: 12 months on ibrutinib. The library was prepared using the immunoSEQ multiplex PCR assay. The table was pulled from immuneACCESS by TCRdb, which kept in-frame rearrangements only. Such tables lose some clones; where checked, under half of the loss comes from unresolved V genes, and the rest has no known cause. Within this sample are around 200,000 clones, with 70% to 75% of them counted one time only. The ten biggest clones cover roughly 5.8% of the sample. The sequences come from PBMCs, collected after 12 months of ibrutinib treatment. All receptors come from a human donor with chronic lymphocytic leukemia.

This chain connects TRBV7-9 to TRBJ2-4; 8 nucleotides match TRBD2. Losses at the gene ends were 6 bases for V and 8 bases for J; bases not matched to a gene: 12. Germline CDR1 and CDR2: SEHNR and FQNEAQ (reference sequence). The CDR3 loop spans 15 amino acids. The CDR3 region has the DNA TGTGCCAGCAGGCGACAGTCGGGAGGGTCCCACATTCAGTACTTC. Translation gives CASRRQSGGSHIQYF.

This clone showed up just a few times. V and J are TRBV4-2 and TRBJ2-7, with D uncertain. The CDR3 runs to 15 residues. Germline CDR1 LGHNA, CDR2 YNFKEQ. The V end was cut by 0 bases, the J end by 1 base, with 10 bases between. CDR3 nucleotide sequence: TGTGCCAGCAGCCAAGAGTTGCAAGGATCCTACGAGCAGTACTTC. Translated, it gives CASSQELQGSYEQYF.